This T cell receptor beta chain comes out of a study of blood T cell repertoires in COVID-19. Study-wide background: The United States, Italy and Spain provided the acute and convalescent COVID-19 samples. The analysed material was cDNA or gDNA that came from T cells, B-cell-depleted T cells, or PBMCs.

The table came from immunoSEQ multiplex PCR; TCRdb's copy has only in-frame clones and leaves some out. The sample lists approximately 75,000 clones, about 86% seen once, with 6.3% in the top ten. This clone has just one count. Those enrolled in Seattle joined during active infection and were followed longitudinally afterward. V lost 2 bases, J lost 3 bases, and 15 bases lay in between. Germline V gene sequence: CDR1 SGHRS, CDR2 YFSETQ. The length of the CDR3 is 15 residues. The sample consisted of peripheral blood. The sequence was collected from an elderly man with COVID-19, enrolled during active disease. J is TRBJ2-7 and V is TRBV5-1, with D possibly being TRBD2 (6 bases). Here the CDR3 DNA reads TGCGCCAGCAGCTTCGGAGGGGTGTCCTACTACGAGCAGTACTTC. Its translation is CASSFGGVSYYEQYF.